These T cell receptor beta chains were read from a single sample in a study of blood T cell repertoires in COVID-19. Only in-frame clones appear in the TCRdb table, and some are missing; sequencing was by immunoSEQ multiplex PCR. The sample shows about 110,000 clones, just over 85% of them seen only once. The sequenced sample was peripheral blood. These receptors were collected from a woman aged 45-65 years with active or convalescent COVID-19. CDR3s include the opening cysteine and the closing phenylalanine or tryptophan. Each record gives: J gene, D gene, clone size, V gene, CDR3 DNA, CDR3 protein. D genes are given only for firm matches. The listing skips clone size in some rows; elsewhere it reads once, few, many or a size class.

>TRBJ2-1|-|-|TRBV7-7
TGTGCTAGCAGCTTAGGCCGGGGAAACAATGAGCAGTTCTTC
CASSLGRGNNEQFF
>TRBJ2-1|TRBD2|-|TRBV11-1
TGTGCCAGCAGCTTCCGACTAGCGGGAGGGGTAGGGCAGTTCTTC
CASSFRLAGGVGQFF
>TRBJ2-7|TRBD2|-|TRBV28
TGTGCCAGCAGGAAGCGGGAGACCACAACCGAGCAGTACTTC
CASRKRETTTEQYF
>TRBJ2-5|-|-|TRBV15
TGTGCCACCAGCAGAGATCTTGGCAATTCGGGGACCCAGTACTTC
CATSRDLGNSGTQYF
>TRBJ1-1|TRBD1|many|TRBV5-8
TGTGCCAGCAGCCTGGGACAGGTTAACACTGAAGCTTTCTTT
CASSLGQVNTEAFF
>TRBJ2-1|-|-|TRBV9
TGTGCCAGCAGCGTAGGACGTGGGCTAGCGCCTAGCTCCTACAATGAGCAGTTCTTC
CASSVGRGLAPSSYNEQFF
>TRBJ1-2|TRBD1|-|TRBV2
TGTGCCAGCAGGGTCGAGGGGGCAAACTATGGCTACACCTTC
CASRVEGANYGYTF
>TRBJ1-3|-|-|TRBV2
TGTGCCAGCAGCGGGATGGGGGGAGGAAACACCATATATTTT
CASSGMGGGNTIYF
>TRBJ1-1|-|-|TRBV6-1
TGTGCCAGCAGTGACAGGGCAGGGGACACTGAAGCTTTCTTT
CASSDRAGDTEAFF
>TRBJ2-1|TRBD2|-|TRBV20-1
TGCAGTGCTAGTGGGGCCCTAGCGGGATTTGAGCAGTTCTTC
CSASGALAGFEQFF
>TRBJ2-7|TRBD2|-|TRBV3-1/TRBV3-2
TGTGCCAGCAGCCAAGAGGGACTAGCGGTGAGCTCCTACGAGCAGTACTTC
CASSQEGLAVSSYEQYF
>TRBJ1-6|TRBD1|-|TRBV5-4
TGTGCCAGCAGCTGGGACAGGGGTAGTGATTCACCCCTCCACTTT
CASSWDRGSDSPLHF
>TRBJ2-5|-|-|TRBV3-1/TRBV3-2
TGTGCCAGCAGCGACACTGTGGGCCATGGGGAGACCCAGTACTTC
CASSDTVGHGETQYF
>TRBJ2-2|-|-|TRBV9
TGTGCCAGCAGCGTAGAGAGATGGGCCACCGGGGAGCTGTTTTTT
CASSVERWATGELFF
>TRBJ1-1|-|-|TRBV19
TGTGCCAGTACCCCGTGGGGCGCAGCTGAAGCTTTCTTT
CASTPWGAAEAFF
>TRBJ1-1|TRBD1|-|TRBV6-5
TGTGCCAGCAGTTACTCGGGACAGGGGACTGAAGCTTTCTTT
CASSYSGQGTEAFF
>TRBJ2-3|TRBD2|-|TRBV29-1
TGCAGCGTGGGTGGGACTAGCGGGAGTCCAGATACGCAGTATTTT
CSVGGTSGSPDTQYF
>TRBJ2-1|TRBD1|-|TRBV27
TGTGCCAGCAGCCCGGACAGGGGTTACAATGAGCAGTTCTTC
CASSPDRGYNEQFF
>TRBJ2-3|TRBD2|-|TRBV7-2
TGTGCCAGCAGCCCCACTAGCGGGAGGGCCTATGCCACAGATACGCAGTATTTT
CASSPTSGRAYATDTQYF
>TRBJ2-1|TRBD2|-|TRBV6-1
TGTGCCAGCAGTGAAGCTACGGGACTAGAGGGGGATGAGCAGTTCTTC
CASSEATGLEGDEQFF
>TRBJ2-2|-|-|TRBV6-6
TGTGCCAGCAGGGGGGGTGCCGGGGAGCTGTTTTTT
CASRGGAGELFF
>TRBJ1-1|TRBD1|once|TRBV7-3
TGTGCCAGCAGCACCGGACAGGGGTTGGCTTTCTTT
CASSTGQGLAFF
>TRBJ1-2|-|-|TRBV9
TGTGCCAGCAGCGTAGCTCAGGGTGACTATGGCTACACCTTC
CASSVAQGDYGYTF
>TRBJ2-4|-|-|TRBV7-2
TGTGCCAGCAGCTCCCTCGGGAGTGGCAAAAACATTCAGTACTTC
CASSSLGSGKNIQYF
>TRBJ2-2|-|-|TRBV9
TGTGCCAGCAGAACAGGGTCGAACACCGGGGAGCTGTTTTTT
CASRTGSNTGELFF
>TRBJ2-1|TRBD2|once|TRBV6-6
TGTGCCAGCAGTTACCCCCCGGGAGGGGGGAATGAGCAGTTCTTC
CASSYPPGGGNEQFF
>TRBJ2-3|TRBD2|-|TRBV20-1
TGCAGTGCTAGTAGCGGGAGGGACGGCGCAGATACGCAGTATTTT
CSASSGRDGADTQYF
>TRBJ2-5|-|-|TRBV7-9
TGTGCCAGCAGCCAACCTACGGCGCCGGCGCAGGCGATTCAAGAGACCCAGTACTTC
CASSQPTAPAQAIQETQYF
>TRBJ2-7|-|-|TRBV20-1
TGCAGTATTAGGAGGGGGCGCGAGCAGTACTTC
CSIRRGREQYF
>TRBJ1-1|TRBD1|-|TRBV6-5
TGTGCCAGCCAAGACAGGGGCACTGAAGCTTTCTTT
CASQDRGTEAFF
>TRBJ2-1|-|-|TRBV27
TGTGCCAGCAGTTTATCGGCAGGGGTTCGAAATGAGCAGTTCTTC
CASSLSAGVRNEQFF
>TRBJ1-1|-|-|TRBV5-4
TGTGCCAGCAGCTTGGAGCGAGACAACACTGAAGCTTTCTTT
CASSLERDNTEAFF
>TRBJ2-1|-|-|TRBV18
TGTGCCAGCTCAAGGCCCGAGGGCAAAAACAATGAGCAGTTCTTC
CASSRPEGKNNEQFF
>TRBJ1-2|TRBD1|-|TRBV27
TGTGCCAGCAGTTTACGGATAAGGACAGGGGATGGCTACACCTTC
CASSLRIRTGDGYTF
>TRBJ1-3|TRBD1|-|TRBV10-3
TGTGCCATCACTGCAGAGACAGGGCGTAACTCTGGAAACACCATATATTTT
CAITAETGRNSGNTIYF
>TRBJ2-7|-|-|TRBV3-1/TRBV3-2
TGTGCCAGCAGCCAAGTCCAGGGCTACGAGCAGTACTTC
CASSQVQGYEQYF
>TRBJ2-1|-|-|TRBV27
TGTGCCAGCACCTCGACTGCGAATGAGCAGTTCTTC
CASTSTANEQFF
>TRBJ1-4|-|-|TRBV30
TGTGCCTGGGCCAAAAGGGGCCGTTGGGCCCTGGGGCAAAAACTGTTTTTT
CAWAKRGRWALGQKLFF
>TRBJ2-1|TRBD1|once|TRBV9
TGTGCCAGCAGCTTCCGGGACAGTGCCAACAATGAGCAGTTCTTC
CASSFRDSANNEQFF
>TRBJ2-7|TRBD1|-|TRBV4-2
TGTGCCAGCAGCCGCCCGGACAGGGAGCAGTACTTC
CASSRPDREQYF
>TRBJ2-2|TRBD2|-|TRBV10-3
TGTGCCATCAGGTCGTCTAGCGGGACGACACACAGCTCCGGGGAGCTGTTTTTT
CAIRSSSGTTHSSGELFF
>TRBJ2-1|TRBD1|-|TRBV27
TGTGCCAGCAGTTGGGACAGGGTACCTCCCAACAATGAGCAGTTCTTC
CASSWDRVPPNNEQFF
>TRBJ2-1|-|-|TRBV25-1
TGTGCCAGCAGTGAGGGGAGCTACAATGAGCAGTTCTTC
CASSEGSYNEQFF
>TRBJ2-1|TRBD1|few|TRBV28
TGTGCCAGCAGTTTAGAGGCGGGCAGGGGGTATTTCTTC
CASSLEAGRGYFF
>TRBJ2-7|TRBD2|-|TRBV7-2
TGTGCCAGCAGCTTGTCGACGGGGACTAGCAGCTACGAGCAGTACTTC
CASSLSTGTSSYEQYF
>TRBJ2-2|-|-|TRBV30
TGTGCCTGGAGTGGACTAGACCCTTCGCTCACCGGGGAGCTGTTTTTT
CAWSGLDPSLTGELFF
>TRBJ2-2|-|once|TRBV7-2
TGTGCCAGCAGCTTATCGCGGGCAGAGAACACCGGGGAGCTGTTTTTT
CASSLSRAENTGELFF
>TRBJ1-2|TRBD1|-|TRBV9
TGTGCCAGCAGCTCCACAGGGGCTGGAACGGCTGGCTACACCTTC
CASSSTGAGTAGYTF
>TRBJ1-2|-|-|TRBV27
TGTGCCAGCAGTTTAATAGGACAGCGCGGTGGCTACACCTTC
CASSLIGQRGGYTF
>TRBJ2-3|TRBD1|-|TRBV9
TGTGCCAGCAGCGTAGCGGGTCTAGGGGGCTCTCCCCGCACAGATACGCAGTATTTT
CASSVAGLGGSPRTDTQYF
>TRBJ1-6|-|-|TRBV5-1
TGCGCCAGCAGGGACACCGATAATTCACCCCTCCACTTT
CASRDTDNSPLHF
>TRBJ2-2|TRBD1|once|TRBV7-2
TGTGCCAGCAGCGCCAGGGGGCCCACGAACACCGGGGAGCTGTTTTTT
CASSARGPTNTGELFF